This TCR beta chain was sequenced during a study of blood T cell repertoires in COVID-19. Study in general: Collection of acute and convalescent COVID-19 samples took place in the United States, Italy and Spain.

With V trimmed by 6 bases and J by 10 bases, 14 bases remained unmatched. The CDR3 is 16 amino acids. Germline lookup yields CDR1 MNHEY and CDR2 SVGEGT. Clones were sequenced by immunoSEQ multiplex PCR, and TCRdb holds only the in-frame ones, with some missing. The data hold roughly 50,000 clones, with 75% to 95% observed a single time. The source material was peripheral blood. This sequence joins TRBV6-2 or TRBV6-3 and TRBJ2-3, with 12 bases fitting TRBD2. The TCR sequence derives from a man in his fifties or sixties with active COVID-19. The CDR3: CASSAWGLAGPRAQYF. DNA of the CDR3: TGTGCCAGCAGCGCCTGGGGACTAGCGGGCCCCCGGGCGCAGTATTTT.